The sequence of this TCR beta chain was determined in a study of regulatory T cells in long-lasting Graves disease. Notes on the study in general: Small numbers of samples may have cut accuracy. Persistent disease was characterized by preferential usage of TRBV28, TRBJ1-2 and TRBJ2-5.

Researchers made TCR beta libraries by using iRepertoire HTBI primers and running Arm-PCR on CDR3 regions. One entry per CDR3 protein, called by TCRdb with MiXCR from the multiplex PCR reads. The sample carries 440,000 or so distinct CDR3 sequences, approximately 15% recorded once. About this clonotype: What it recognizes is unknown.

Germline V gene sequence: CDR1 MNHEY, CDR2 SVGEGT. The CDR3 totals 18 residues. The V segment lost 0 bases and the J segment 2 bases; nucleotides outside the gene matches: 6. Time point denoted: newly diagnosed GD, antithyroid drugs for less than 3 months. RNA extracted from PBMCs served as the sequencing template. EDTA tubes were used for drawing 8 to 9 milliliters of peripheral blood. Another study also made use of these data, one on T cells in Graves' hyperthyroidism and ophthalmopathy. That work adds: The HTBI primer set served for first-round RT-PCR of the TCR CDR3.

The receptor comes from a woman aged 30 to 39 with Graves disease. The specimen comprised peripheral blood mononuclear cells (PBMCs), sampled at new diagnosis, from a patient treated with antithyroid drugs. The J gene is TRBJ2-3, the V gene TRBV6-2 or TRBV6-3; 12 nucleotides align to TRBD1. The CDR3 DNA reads TGTGCCAGCAGTTACTCGGGACCGGGACAGGGGGCCACAGATACGCAGTATTTT. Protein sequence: CASSYSGPGQGATDTQYF.